Below, 18 T cell receptor beta chains from the same sample are listed, as sequenced in a study of T cells in Graves' hyperthyroidism and ophthalmopathy. The TCR beta CDR3 regions underwent amplification using RNA transcripts as the source. First-round RT-PCR targeting the TCR CDR3 was performed with the HTBI primer set. From the multiplex PCR reads, TCRdb called clonotypes with MiXCR, one entry per CDR3 protein. The data show 650,000 to 700,000 distinct CDR3 sequences, approximately 15% seen once. Sequenced material: blood. Receptors originate from a man between 50 and 59 years old with Graves' hyperthyroidism.

CDR3 residues: CASSKGLAQSTDTQYF. CDR3 DNA: TGTGCCAGTAGTAAGGGACTAGCGCAAAGCACAGATACGCAGTATTTT. The J gene is TRBJ2-3, the V gene TRBV19; 10 bases are shared with TRBD2. V dropped 4 bases and J dropped 0; count of bases not matched to a gene: 4. Germline V gene lookup returns CDR1 LNHDA and CDR2 SQIVND (reference sequence). This CDR3 has 16 amino acids. The complete variable domain, with remaining parts taken from reference TRBV19 and TRBJ2-3, reads DGGITQSPKYLFRKEGQNVTLSCEQNLNHDAMYWYRQDPGQGLRLIYYSQIVNDFQKGDIAEGYSVSREKKESFPLTVTSAQKNPTAFYLCASSKGLAQSTDTQYFGPGTRLTVL.

A few counts support this clonotype. V usage is TRBV30 and J usage is TRBJ1-5; TRBD1 is a possible D gene (5 bases). CDR1 and CDR2 (germline): GTSNPN, SVGIG (reference sequence). V dropped 0 bases and J dropped 7 bases, with 10 bases sitting between them. This CDR3 comprises 13 residues. The DNA of the CDR3 is TGTGCCTGGAGTGTTATGGGGGAGCAGCCCCAGCATTTT. It codes for CAWSVMGEQPQHF.

The V gene is TRBV12-3 or TRBV12-4, the J gene TRBJ2-3; D is unresolved. Trimming shortened V by 2 bases and J by 6 bases, and 15 bases separated the two germline ends. This CDR3 has 15 amino acids. The chain's CDR3 is CASSLPGSSMDTQYF. The CDR3 bases are TGTGCCAGCAGTTTACCCGGCAGCTCAATGGATACGCAGTATTTT.

There are a few counts of this clonotype. This rearrangement joins TRBV18 to TRBJ2-5; D might be TRBD2 (5 bases). CDR3 size: 15 residues. V was trimmed by 0 bases and J by 5 bases, leaving 13 bases between them. Germline CDR1 reads KGHSH; CDR2 reads LQKENI. Here the CDR3 DNA reads TGTGCCAGCTCACCACCGGTTCCTAGCTGGGAGACCCAGTACTTC. This codes for CASSPPVPSWETQYF.

This clonotype came up many times. The rearrangement uses TRBV6-1 and TRBJ2-7, with a tentative D call TRBD2 (7 bases). Trimming stripped 8 bases from V and 2 bases from J, with 22 bases between. The germline gives CDR1 MNHNS, CDR2 SASEGT. CDR3 size: 16 residues. DNA for the CDR3: TGTGCCAGCGGGGATCACTACGGGGGGCGCCCCTACGAGCAGTACTTC. As protein: CASGDHYGGRPYEQYF.

This clonotype turned up a few times. The chain employs TRBV9 and TRBJ2-3, with 7 bases matching TRBD1. The CDR3 totals 15 residues. The J segment lost 2 bases and the V segment lost 0 bases, leaving 3 bases of the junction unmatched. Germline-derived CDR1 and CDR2 are SGDLS and YYNGEE. The CDR3 nucleotides are TGTGCCAGCAGCGTAGAGGGGACAGACACAGATACGCAGTATTTT. Encoded protein: CASSVEGTDTDTQYF. The variable domain in full, with the rest retrieved from reference TRBV9 and TRBJ2-3, is DSGVTQTPKHLITATGQRVTLRCSPRSGDLSVYWYQQSLDQGLQFLIQYYNGEERAKGNILERFSAQQFPDLHSELNLSSLELGDSALYFCASSVEGTDTDTQYFGPGTRLTVL.

V and J are TRBV5-1 and TRBJ2-5; no firm D call. From germline, CDR1 is SGHRS and CDR2 YFSETQ. The CDR3 is 11 amino acids. Trimming removed 4 bases from V and 7 bases from J, with 8 bases in between. The CDR3: CASSAGRTQYF. Written as DNA, the CDR3 is TGCGCCAGCAGCGCCGGCCGGACCCAGTACTTC. Looking up the rest from reference TRBV5-1 and TRBJ2-5 gives the full variable domain: KAGVTQTPRYLIKTRGQQVTLSCSPISGHRSVSWYQQTPGQGLQFLFEYFSETQRNKGNFPGRFSGRQFSNSRSEMNVSTLELGDSALYLCASSAGRTQYFGPGTRLLVL.

Ten or more counts support this clonotype. This chain links TRBV15 with TRBJ2-1; D unclear. Trimming took off 3 bases at V and 7 bases at J, with 7 bases between the two ends. The CDR3 has 12 residues. Germline assignment: CDR1 LNHNV and CDR2 YYDKDF (reference sequence). This chain's CDR3 is CATSSRTNEQFF. The CDR3 coding sequence is TGTGCCACCAGCAGCCGAACGAATGAGCAGTTCTTC. Filled out from reference TRBV15 and TRBJ2-1, the complete variable domain reads DAMVIQNPRYQVTQFGKPVTLSCSQTLNHNVMYWYQQKSSQAPKLLFHYYDKDFNNEADTPDNFQSRRPNTSFCFLDIRSPGLGDTAMYLCATSSRTNEQFFGPGTRLTVL.

This clonotype occurred many times. V gene TRBV29-1 combines with J gene TRBJ2-7; the match to TRBD1 covers 8 bases. The CDR3 has 15 residues. CDR1 is SQVTM and CDR2 is ANQGSEA in the germline V gene. Trimming took 4 bases from V and 6 from J; bases not matched to a gene: 14. In DNA, the CDR3 is TGCAGCGTTGGCGATCCTGTTAGGACAGGGAGCGAGCAGTACTTC. Amino acids: CSVGDPVRTGSEQYF.

This clonotype was observed a few times. The chain employs TRBV28 and TRBJ1-1; the D is unclear. From germline, CDR1 is MDHEN and CDR2 SYDVKM. V was shortened by 2 bases and J by 5 bases, with 9 bases between the two germline ends. The CDR3 is 13 residues long. As DNA, the CDR3 is TGTGCCAGCAGTTTAGAGATGGCGACTGAAGCTTTCTTT. Translated, it gives CASSLEMATEAFF.

This clonotype was seen ten or more times. CDR3 bases: TGTGCCAGCTCAGACACTAGCGGGAGTTCGTATACGCAGTATTTT. Amino acids: CASSDTSGSSYTQYF. The chain carries TRBV18 and TRBJ2-3, with 11 bases identical to TRBD2. CDR1 is KGHSH and CDR2 is LQKENI in the germline V gene. Trimming took 5 bases from V and 7 from J; bases not matched to a gene: 8. There are 15 residues in the CDR3.

As concerns this clonotype: The junction does not match germline at one end; this may be a read error. The V and J genes are TRBV7-9 and TRBJ2-7; TRBD2 matches 8 bases. Germline CDR1 and CDR2: SEHNR and FQNEAQ (reference sequence). The CDR3 runs 18 residues. Here the CDR3 reads CASSLVVSGDQISHEHYF. As DNA, the CDR3 is TGTGCCAGCAGCTTAGTGGTTAGCGGGGATCAGATCTCCCACGAGCACTACTTC.

This clonotype was observed a few times. This could be a read error, since a much larger clone is one nucleotide away. The V gene is TRBV5-6, the J gene TRBJ1-3, with no clear D. V shed 2 bases and J shed 3 bases, with 3 bases lying between them. Germline CDR1 is SGHDT and CDR2 is YYEEEE. The CDR3 runs to 12 residues. In nucleotides, the CDR3 is TGTGCCAGCAGCTTATTTGGAAACACCATATATTTT. Its translation: CASSLFGNTIYF.

This clonotype was picked up many times. The gene calls are TRBV10-3 and TRBJ2-1; TRBD2 matches at 11 bases. CDR1 ENHRY and CDR2 SYGVKD come from the germline V gene. The CDR3 totals 16 residues. V was clipped by 11 bases and J by 6 bases; unmatched bases: 15. The CDR3 nucleotides read TGTGCCGTCTCACGGACTAGCGGGTGGGGGGGCAATGAGCAGTTCTTC. It encodes CAVSRTSGWGGNEQFF.

There are a few counts of this clonotype. The rearrangement links TRBV3-1 to TRBJ2-3; the match to TRBD2 covers 8 bases. Per the germline V gene, CDR1 is LGHDT and CDR2 is YNNKEL (reference sequence). V lost 4 bases to trimming and J lost 4 bases; unmatched junction nucleotides: 13. The CDR3 extends over 17 amino acids. As DNA, the CDR3 is TGTGCCAGCAGCCCCGGGGGGTCTGCGGGAGGTGCAGATACGCAGTATTTT. As protein: CASSPGGSAGGADTQYF.

Notes on this clonotype: This may come from a read error, since a much larger clone is one base off. The CDR3 ends on some other residue instead of the conserved phenylalanine or tryptophan, so this is likely a read error. This chain connects TRBV20-1 to TRBJ2-1, with TRBD2 matching over 10 bases. Germline-derived CDR1 and CDR2 are DFQATT and SNEGSKA (reference sequence). The ends lost 2 bases at V and 4 bases at J; junction bases unmatched: 8. The CDR3 covers 16 residues. This CDR3 reads CSARSTEREGYNEQFC. The CDR3 nucleotides read TGCAGTGCTAGATCAACAGAGCGGGAGGGGTACAATGAGCAGTTCTGC.

The rearrangement joins TRBV18 to TRBJ1-2; 8 positions agree with TRBD1. This CDR3 spans 15 amino acids. The V and J ends lost 5 bases and 7 bases, in that order; junction bases with no gene match: 12. Germline V gives CDR1 KGHSH, CDR2 LQKENI. The CDR3 protein is CASSGETGAPSGYTF. DNA of the CDR3: TGTGCCAGCTCAGGAGAGACAGGGGCTCCTAGTGGCTACACCTTC. The full variable domain, with the rest looked up from reference TRBV18 and TRBJ1-2, is NAGVMQNPRHLVRRRGQEARLRCSPMKGHSHVYWYRQLPEEGLKFMVYLQKENIIDESGMPKERFSAEFPKEGPSILRIQQVVRGDSAAYFCASSGETGAPSGYTFGSGTRLTVV.

This clonotype occurred many times. The gene calls are TRBV6-1 and TRBJ2-5, with D tentatively TRBD2 (6 bases). Germline-derived CDR1 and CDR2 are MNHNS and SASEGT. Deletions cut 5 bases from V and 5 bases from J, with 18 bases between. The CDR3 extends over 15 amino acids. Here the CDR3 reads CASSSPMGGSETQYF. The CDR3 bases are TGTGCCAGCAGTTCCCCCATGGGGGGTAGCGAGACCCAGTACTTC.